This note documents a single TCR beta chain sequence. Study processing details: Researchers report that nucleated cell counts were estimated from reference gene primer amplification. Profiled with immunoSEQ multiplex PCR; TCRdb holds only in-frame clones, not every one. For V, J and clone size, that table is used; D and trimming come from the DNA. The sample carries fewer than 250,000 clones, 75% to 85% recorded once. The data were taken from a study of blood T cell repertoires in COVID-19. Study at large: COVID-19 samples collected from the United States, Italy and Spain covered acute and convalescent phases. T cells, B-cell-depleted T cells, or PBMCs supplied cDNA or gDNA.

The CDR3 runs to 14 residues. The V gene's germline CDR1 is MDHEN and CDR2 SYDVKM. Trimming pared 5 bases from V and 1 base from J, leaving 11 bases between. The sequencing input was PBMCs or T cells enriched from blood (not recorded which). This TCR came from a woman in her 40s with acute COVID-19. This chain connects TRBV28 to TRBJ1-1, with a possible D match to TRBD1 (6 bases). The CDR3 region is CASSVGQPNTEAFF. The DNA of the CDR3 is TGTGCCAGCAGTGTAGGACAGCCGAACACTGAAGCTTTCTTT.